The clone carrying this T cell receptor beta chain occurred many times. Its antigen is still unknown. The authors built TCR beta libraries using iRepertoire HTBI primers and Arm-PCR of CDR3 regions. TCRdb redid the calling of the multiplex PCR reads with MiXCR, one entry per CDR3 protein. The table lists about 470,000 distinct CDR3 sequences, around 21% of them singletons. This sample is part of a study of regulatory T cells in long-lasting Graves disease. Study observations and caveats: Small numbers of samples may have cut accuracy.

The time point: persistent/refractory GD, antithyroid drugs over 5 years with positive TRAb. PBMCs provided the RNA from which the TCR library was made. The material was peripheral blood mononuclear cells (PBMCs), obtained when the disease was refractory, from a patient treated with antithyroid drugs. This clonotype was sampled from a female donor with Graves disease.

The DNA of the CDR3 is TGTGCCAGCTTACTCGGAGGGGTCGACGAGCAGTACTTC. As protein: CASLLGGVDEQYF. The gene calls are TRBV18 and TRBJ2-7; D is perhaps TRBD2 (6 bases). Trimming took 7 bases from V and 5 from J, leaving 15 bases between them. The CDR3 extends over 13 amino acids. Per germline, CDR1 KGHSH and CDR2 LQKENI.